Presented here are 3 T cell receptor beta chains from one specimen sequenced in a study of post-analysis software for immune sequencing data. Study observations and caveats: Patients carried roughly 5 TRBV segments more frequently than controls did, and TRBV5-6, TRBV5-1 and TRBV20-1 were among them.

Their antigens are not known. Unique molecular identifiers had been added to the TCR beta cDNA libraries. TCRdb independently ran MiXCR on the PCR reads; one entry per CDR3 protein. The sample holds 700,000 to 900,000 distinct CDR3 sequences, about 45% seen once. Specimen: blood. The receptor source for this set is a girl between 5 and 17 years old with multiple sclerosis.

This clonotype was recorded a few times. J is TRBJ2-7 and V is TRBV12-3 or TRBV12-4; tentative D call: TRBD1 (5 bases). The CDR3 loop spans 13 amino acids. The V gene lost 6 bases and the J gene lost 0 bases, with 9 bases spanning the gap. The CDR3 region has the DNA TGTGCCAGCAGCTTCGACAGCTCCTACGAGCAGTACTTC. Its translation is CASSFDSSYEQYF.

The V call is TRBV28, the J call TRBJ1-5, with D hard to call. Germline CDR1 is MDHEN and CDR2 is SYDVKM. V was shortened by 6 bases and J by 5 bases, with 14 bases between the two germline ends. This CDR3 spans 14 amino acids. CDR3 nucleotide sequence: TGTGCCAGCAGCGGCCCAGGTTCCCATCAGCCCCAGCATTTT. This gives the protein CASSGPGSHQPQHF.

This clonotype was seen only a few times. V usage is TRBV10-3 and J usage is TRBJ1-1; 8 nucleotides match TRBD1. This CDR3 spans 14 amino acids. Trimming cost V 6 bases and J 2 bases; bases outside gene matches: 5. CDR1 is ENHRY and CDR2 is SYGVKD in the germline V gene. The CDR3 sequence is CAIRGTGGNTEAFF. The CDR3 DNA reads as TGTGCCATCAGGGGCACAGGGGGTAACACTGAAGCTTTCTTT.